This T cell receptor beta chain was sequenced in a study of shared clonotypes between healthy human individuals. Method: immunoSEQ multiplex PCR; TCRdb's copy keeps in-frame clones and lacks some. Of about a million clones listed, roughly 80% are singletons. CDR3 length: 14 residues. The germline gives CDR1 SGDLS, CDR2 YYNGEE. Trimming took off 5 bases at V and 0 bases at J, with 11 bases between the two ends. Sequencing was carried out using memory CD4+ T cells from PBMCs. Subset in this sample: CD45RA-negative fraction. The TCR comes from a man between 18 and 35 years old in good health. Some clones in this sample may be carry-over from other donors' samples. V gene TRBV9 combines with J gene TRBJ1-1, with D unresolved. CDR3 coding DNA: TGTGCCAGCAGTGACCGCAGCCTGAACACTGAAGCTTTCTTT. This gives the protein CASSDRSLNTEAFF.